Presented here are 3 T cell receptor beta chains from one specimen sequenced in a study of blood T cell repertoires in COVID-19. The assay was immunoSEQ multiplex PCR, and TCRdb's table has in-frame clones only and misses some. Of 300,000 to 350,000 clones in the sample, more than 75% are singletons; the top ten hold under 3.5%. The material sequenced was peripheral blood. These receptors all come from a woman aged 18 to 35 who had recovered from COVID-19.

The chain has TRBV19 and TRBJ2-1; 7 bases are a match to TRBD2. Germline CDR1 is LNHDA and CDR2 is SQIVND (reference sequence). J was trimmed by 8 bases and V by 1 base; bases with no gene match: 5. The CDR3 length is 14 residues. CDR3 in DNA: TGTGCCAGTAGTATAGGTAGCGGGCACGATGAGCAGTTCTTC. This sequence encodes CASSIGSGHDEQFF.

This chain joins TRBV5-1 and TRBJ2-5; no clear D gene. Deletions cut 4 bases from V and 2 bases from J, with 9 bases between. The CDR3 loop spans 13 amino acids. CDR1 is SGHRS, CDR2 YFSETQ, per germline. DNA for the CDR3: TGCGCCAGCAGCCCGCAGTGGCAAGAGACCCAGTACTTC. The encoded protein is CASSPQWQETQYF. Complete variable domain (other parts from reference TRBV5-1 and TRBJ2-5): KAGVTQTPRYLIKTRGQQVTLSCSPISGHRSVSWYQQTPGQGLQFLFEYFSETQRNKGNFPGRFSGRQFSNSRSEMNVSTLELGDSALYLCASSPQWQETQYFGPGTRLLVL.

The J gene is TRBJ2-7, the V gene TRBV28, with TRBD2 matching over 10 bases. CDR1 is MDHEN, CDR2 SYDVKM, per germline. The CDR3 covers 18 residues. The J segment lost 5 bases and the V segment lost 0 bases, leaving 13 bases of the junction unmatched. CDR3 protein: CASSLCTSGIDNGDEQYV. In nucleotides, the CDR3 is TGTGCCAGCAGTTTATGTACTAGCGGGATCGATAACGGCGACGAGCAGTACGTC.